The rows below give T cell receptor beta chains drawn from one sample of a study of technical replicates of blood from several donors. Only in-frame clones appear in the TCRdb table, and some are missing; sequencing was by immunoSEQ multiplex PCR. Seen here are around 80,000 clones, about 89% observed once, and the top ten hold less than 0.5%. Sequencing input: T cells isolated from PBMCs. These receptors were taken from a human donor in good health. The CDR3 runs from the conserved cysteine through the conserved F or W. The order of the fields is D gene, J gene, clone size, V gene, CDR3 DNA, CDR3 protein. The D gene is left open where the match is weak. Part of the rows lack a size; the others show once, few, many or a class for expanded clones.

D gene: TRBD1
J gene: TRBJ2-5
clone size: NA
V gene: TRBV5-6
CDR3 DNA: TGTGCCAGCAGCTTCGGGACAGGGGAAGGGACCCAGTACTTC
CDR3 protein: CASSFGTGEGTQYF

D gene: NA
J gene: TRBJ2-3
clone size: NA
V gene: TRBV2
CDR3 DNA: TGTGCCAGCAGTCAACGTGGCGGGACAGATACGCAGTATTTT
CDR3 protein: CASSQRGGTDTQYF

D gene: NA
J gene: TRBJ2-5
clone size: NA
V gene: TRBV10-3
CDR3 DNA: TGTGCCATCAGTGATGACCCCAGGGAGACCCAGTACTTC
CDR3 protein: CAISDDPRETQYF

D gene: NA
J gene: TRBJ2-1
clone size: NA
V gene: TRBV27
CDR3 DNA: TGTGCCAGCAGTTTATGGTGGAGTACGGGGTACAATGAGCAGTTCTTC
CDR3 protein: CASSLWWSTGYNEQFF

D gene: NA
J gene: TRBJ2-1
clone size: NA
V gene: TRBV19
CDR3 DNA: TGTGCCAGTAGTATAGATCTCGAGACACGGGACTACAATGAGCAGTTCTTC
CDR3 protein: CASSIDLETRDYNEQFF

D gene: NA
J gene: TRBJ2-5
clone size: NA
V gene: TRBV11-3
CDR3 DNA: TGTGCCAGCAGCCCCCGGCAGGGGGGCGCGCAGACCCAGTACTTC
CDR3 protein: CASSPRQGGAQTQYF

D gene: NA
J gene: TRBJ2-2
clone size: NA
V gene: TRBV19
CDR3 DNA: TGTGCCAGTACCAAACTAGACCCGAGCACCGGGGAGCTGTTTTTT
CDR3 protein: CASTKLDPSTGELFF

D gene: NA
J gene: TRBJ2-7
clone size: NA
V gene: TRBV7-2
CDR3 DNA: TGTGCCAGCAGCCCCGAAGCGGAGATCTCCTACGAGCAGTACTTC
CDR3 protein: CASSPEAEISYEQYF

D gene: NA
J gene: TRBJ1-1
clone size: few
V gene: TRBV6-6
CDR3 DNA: TGTACCATCGGGGTGCGGAACACTGAAGCTTTCTTT
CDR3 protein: CTIGVRNTEAFF

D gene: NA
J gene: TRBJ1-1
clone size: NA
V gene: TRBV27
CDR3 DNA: TGTGCCAGCAGTTCGGCCAGGGCGAACACTGAAGCTTTCTTT
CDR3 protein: CASSSARANTEAFF

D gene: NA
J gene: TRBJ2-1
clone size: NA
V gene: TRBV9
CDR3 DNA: TGTGCCAGCAGCGTGGGCGACAGCTCCTACAATGAGCAGTTCTTC
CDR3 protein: CASSVGDSSYNEQFF

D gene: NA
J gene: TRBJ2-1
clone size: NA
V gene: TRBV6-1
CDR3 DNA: TGTGCCAGCAGTCAAAACCGGGGGGAGCAGTTCTTC
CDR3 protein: CASSQNRGEQFF

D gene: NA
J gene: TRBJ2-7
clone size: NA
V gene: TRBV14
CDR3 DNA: TGTGCCAGCAGCCATGGCCTAGGGGCCTACGAGCAGTACTTC
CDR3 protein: CASSHGLGAYEQYF

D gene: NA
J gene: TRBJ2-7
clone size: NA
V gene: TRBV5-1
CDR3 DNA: TGCGCCAGCAGCGGGAATACGGGATCTTGGAGCTCCTACGAGCAGTACTTC
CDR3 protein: CASSGNTGSWSSYEQYF

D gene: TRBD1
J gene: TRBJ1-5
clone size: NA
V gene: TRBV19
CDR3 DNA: TGTGCCAGTACCCCGAAGGGACAGAATCAGCCCCAGCATTTT
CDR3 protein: CASTPKGQNQPQHF

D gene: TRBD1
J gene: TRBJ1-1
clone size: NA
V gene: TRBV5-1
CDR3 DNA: TGCGCCAGCCTCGGAACCGGGACAGGGGAATCCAAAGCTTTCTTT
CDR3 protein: CASLGTGTGESKAFF

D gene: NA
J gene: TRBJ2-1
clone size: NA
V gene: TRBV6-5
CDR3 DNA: TGTGCCAGCAATCAAGGGGGTGAGCAGTTCTTC
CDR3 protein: CASNQGGEQFF

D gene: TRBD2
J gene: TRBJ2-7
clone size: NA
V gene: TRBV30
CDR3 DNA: TGTGCCTGGAGTGTAAAGGGACTAGCGGGGTACGAGCAGTACTTC
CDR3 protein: CAWSVKGLAGYEQYF

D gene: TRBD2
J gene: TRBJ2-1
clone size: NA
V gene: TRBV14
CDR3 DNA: TGTGCCAGCAGCCTTCTAGCGGGAGTGTACAATGAGCAGTTCTTC
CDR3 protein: CASSLLAGVYNEQFF

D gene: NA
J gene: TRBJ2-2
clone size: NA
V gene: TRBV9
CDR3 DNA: TGTGCCAGCAGATCAGGAAACGGGGAGCTGTTTTTT
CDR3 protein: CASRSGNGELFF

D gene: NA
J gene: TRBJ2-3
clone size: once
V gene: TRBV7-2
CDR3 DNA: TGTGCCAAGGACGGACTGACAGATACGCAGTATTTT
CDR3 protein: CAKDGLTDTQYF

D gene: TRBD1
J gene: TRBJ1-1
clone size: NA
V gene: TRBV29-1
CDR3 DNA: TGCAGCGGGGGGACAGTGAACACTGAAGCTTTCTTT
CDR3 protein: CSGGTVNTEAFF

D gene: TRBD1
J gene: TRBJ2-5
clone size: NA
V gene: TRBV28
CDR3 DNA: TGTGCCAGCAGTTTATTCGAACAGGGGGCTAACCAGTACTTC
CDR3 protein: CASSLFEQGANQYF

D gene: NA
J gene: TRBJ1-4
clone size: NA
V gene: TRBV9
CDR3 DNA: TGTGCCAGCAGCGTAGCGTCGGAGGGTAATGAAAAACTGTTTTTT
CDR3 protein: CASSVASEGNEKLFF

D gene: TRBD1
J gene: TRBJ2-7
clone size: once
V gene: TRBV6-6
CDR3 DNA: TGTGCCAGCAGAGCGGGACAGGGGGCACCGTACGAGCAGTACTTC
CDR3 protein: CASRAGQGAPYEQYF

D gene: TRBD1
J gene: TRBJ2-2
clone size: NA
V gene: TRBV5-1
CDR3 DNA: TGCGCCAGCAGTTCCGACAGGGTTACCGGGGAGCTGTTTTTT
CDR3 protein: CASSSDRVTGELFF

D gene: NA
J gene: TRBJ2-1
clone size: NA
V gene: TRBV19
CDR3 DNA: TGTGCCAGTAGTAAATTAGTAAGCTCCTACAATGAGCAGTTCTTC
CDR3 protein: CASSKLVSSYNEQFF

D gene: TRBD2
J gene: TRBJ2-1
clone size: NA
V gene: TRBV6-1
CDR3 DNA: TGTGCCAGCAGTGAAGTCGGACTAGCGGGAATAAATGAGCAGTTCTTC
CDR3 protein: CASSEVGLAGINEQFF

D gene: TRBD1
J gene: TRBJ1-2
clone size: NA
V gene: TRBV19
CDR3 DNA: TGTGCCAGTAGGCCGACAGGGACTAACTATGGCTACACCTTC
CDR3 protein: CASRPTGTNYGYTF

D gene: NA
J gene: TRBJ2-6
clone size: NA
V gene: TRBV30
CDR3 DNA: TGTGCCTGGAGTGACAGCTCTGGGGCCAACGTCCTGACTTTC
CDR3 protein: CAWSDSSGANVLTF

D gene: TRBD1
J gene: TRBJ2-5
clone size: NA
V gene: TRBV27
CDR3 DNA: TGTGCCAGCAGTTTAGGGGTCGTCGGACAGGGGGAGGTTGAGACCCAGTACTTC
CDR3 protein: CASSLGVVGQGEVETQYF

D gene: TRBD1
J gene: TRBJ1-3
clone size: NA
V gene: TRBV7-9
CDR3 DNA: TGTGCCAGCAGCCCCGGACAGGGGGCGCGAGACACCATATATTTT
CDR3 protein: CASSPGQGARDTIYF

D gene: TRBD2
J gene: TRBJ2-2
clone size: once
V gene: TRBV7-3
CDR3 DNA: TGTGCCAGCAGCGGGGACCGCGGGAGGGGCGGGGAGCTGTTTTTT
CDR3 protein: CASSGDRGRGGELFF

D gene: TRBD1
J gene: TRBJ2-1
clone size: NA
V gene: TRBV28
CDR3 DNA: TGTGCCAGCAGTGGGGACAGGGGGCGGGTTGAGCAGTTCTTC
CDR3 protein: CASSGDRGRVEQFF

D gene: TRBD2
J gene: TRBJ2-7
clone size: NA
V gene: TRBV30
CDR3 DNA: TGTGCCTGGAGTGACCACAACTACTGGACTAGCGACAGTTACGAGCAGTACTTC
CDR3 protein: CAWSDHNYWTSDSYEQYF

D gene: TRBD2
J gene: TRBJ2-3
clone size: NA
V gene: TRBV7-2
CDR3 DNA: TGTGCCAGCAGCCCCTCCGCGGGAGACCCCACAGATACGCAGTATTTT
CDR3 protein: CASSPSAGDPTDTQYF

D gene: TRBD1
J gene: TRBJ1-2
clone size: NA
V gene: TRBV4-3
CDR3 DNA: TGCGCCAGCAGCCAAGAAGGACTGGGACAGGTAGACTATGGCTACACCTTC
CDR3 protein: CASSQEGLGQVDYGYTF

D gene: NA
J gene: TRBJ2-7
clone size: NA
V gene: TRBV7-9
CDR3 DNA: TGTGCCAGCAGCTTAGCTCCGGGGGAGCAGTACTTC
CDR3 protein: CASSLAPGEQYF

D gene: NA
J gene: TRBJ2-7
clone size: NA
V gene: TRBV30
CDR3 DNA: TGTGCCTGGAGTGTACGAGACAGGGGACTAGCAGGCTACGAGCAGTACTTC
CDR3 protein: CAWSVRDRGLAGYEQYF

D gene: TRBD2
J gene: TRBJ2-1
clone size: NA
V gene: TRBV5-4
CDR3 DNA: TGTGCCAGCAGCCCTGGACTAGCGGGAGGTCCCAGCTCCTACAATGAGCAGTTCTTC
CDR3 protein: CASSPGLAGGPSSYNEQFF

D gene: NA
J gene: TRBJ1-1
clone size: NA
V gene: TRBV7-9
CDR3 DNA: TGTGCCAGCAGCTTACAGAACACTGAAGCTTTCTTT
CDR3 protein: CASSLQNTEAFF

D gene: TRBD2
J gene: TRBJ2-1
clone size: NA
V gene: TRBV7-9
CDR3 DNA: TGTGCCAGCAGCCCAACTAGCGGGATGATCTTTGAGCAGTTCTTC
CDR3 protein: CASSPTSGMIFEQFF

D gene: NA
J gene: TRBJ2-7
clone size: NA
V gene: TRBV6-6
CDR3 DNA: TGTGCCAGCAGTTACACTTCTCCAAGCCCCTACGAGCAGTACTTC
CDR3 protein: CASSYTSPSPYEQYF

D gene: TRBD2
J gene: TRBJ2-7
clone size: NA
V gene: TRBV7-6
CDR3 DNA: TGTGCCAGCAGCCCTGGGACTAGCGGGAGGGAGGAGCAGTACTTC
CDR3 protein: CASSPGTSGREEQYF

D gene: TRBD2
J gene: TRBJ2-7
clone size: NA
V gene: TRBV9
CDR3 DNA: TGTGCCAGCACGGGAACTAGCGGGACCGAGCAGTACTTC
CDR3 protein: CASTGTSGTEQYF

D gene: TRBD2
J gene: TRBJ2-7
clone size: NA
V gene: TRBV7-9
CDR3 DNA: TGTGCCAGCAGCCCGGCGGGACTATCCGGGACTAGGAGCTACGAGCAGTACTTC
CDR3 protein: CASSPAGLSGTRSYEQYF

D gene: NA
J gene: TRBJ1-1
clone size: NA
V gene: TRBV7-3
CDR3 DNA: TGTGCCAGCAGCTTAACTTTAGTGAACACTGAAGCTTTCTTT
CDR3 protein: CASSLTLVNTEAFF

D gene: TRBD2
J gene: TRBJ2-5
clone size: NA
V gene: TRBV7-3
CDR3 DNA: TGTGCCAGCAGCCCAACTAGCGGGAGGTGGGAGACCCAGTACTTC
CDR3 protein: CASSPTSGRWETQYF

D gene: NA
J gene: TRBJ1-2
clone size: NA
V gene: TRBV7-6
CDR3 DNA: TGTGCCAGCAGCTCCGGCGGTTCTAACCCAGACGGCTACACCTTC
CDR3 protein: CASSSGGSNPDGYTF

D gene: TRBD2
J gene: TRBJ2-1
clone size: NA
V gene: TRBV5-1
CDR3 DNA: TGCGCCAGCAGCCAAAACCCGGGACTACTCAATGAGCAGTTCTTC
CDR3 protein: CASSQNPGLLNEQFF

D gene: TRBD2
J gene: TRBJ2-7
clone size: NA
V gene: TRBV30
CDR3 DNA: TGTGCCTGGTGCACTAGCGGGAGTAATGAGCAGTACTTC
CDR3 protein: CAWCTSGSNEQYF

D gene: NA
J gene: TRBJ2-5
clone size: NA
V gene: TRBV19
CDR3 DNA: TGTGCCAGACCTAGAACTTTCCTCAGCAGGGGTCAAGAGACCCAGTACTTC
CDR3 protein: CARPRTFLSRGQETQYF

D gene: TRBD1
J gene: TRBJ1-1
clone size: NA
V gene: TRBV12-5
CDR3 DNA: TGTGCTAGTGGTAAAACGACCGGGACAGGGACGAACACTGAAGCTTTCTTT
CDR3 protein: CASGKTTGTGTNTEAFF

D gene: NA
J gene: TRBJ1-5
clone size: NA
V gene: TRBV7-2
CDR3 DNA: TGTGCCAGCAGCTCCACGGGGTGGCAGCCCCAGCATTTT
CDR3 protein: CASSSTGWQPQHF

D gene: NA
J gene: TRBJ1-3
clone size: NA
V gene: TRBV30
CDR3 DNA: TGTGCCTTTAAGGGAGGGGGTGGAAACACCATATATTTT
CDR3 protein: CAFKGGGGNTIYF

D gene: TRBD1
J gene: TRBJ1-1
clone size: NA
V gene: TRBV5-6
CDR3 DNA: TGTGCCAGCAGCTACTATTGGACAGGGATGAACACTGAAGCTTTCTTT
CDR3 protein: CASSYYWTGMNTEAFF

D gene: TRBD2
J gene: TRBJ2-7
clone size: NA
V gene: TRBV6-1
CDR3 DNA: TGTGCCAGCAGTCTCCGGGACTACTACGAGCAGTACTTC
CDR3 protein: CASSLRDYYEQYF

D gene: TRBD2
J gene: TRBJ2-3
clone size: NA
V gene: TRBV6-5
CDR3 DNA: TGTGCCAGCACCACTCTCTCAGCGGGAGCGGATACGCAGTATTTT
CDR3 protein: CASTTLSAGADTQYF

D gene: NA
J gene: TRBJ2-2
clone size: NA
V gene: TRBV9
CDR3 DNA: TGTGCCAGCGGGGCAGGGGCGAACACCGGGGAGCTGTTTTTT
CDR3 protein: CASGAGANTGELFF